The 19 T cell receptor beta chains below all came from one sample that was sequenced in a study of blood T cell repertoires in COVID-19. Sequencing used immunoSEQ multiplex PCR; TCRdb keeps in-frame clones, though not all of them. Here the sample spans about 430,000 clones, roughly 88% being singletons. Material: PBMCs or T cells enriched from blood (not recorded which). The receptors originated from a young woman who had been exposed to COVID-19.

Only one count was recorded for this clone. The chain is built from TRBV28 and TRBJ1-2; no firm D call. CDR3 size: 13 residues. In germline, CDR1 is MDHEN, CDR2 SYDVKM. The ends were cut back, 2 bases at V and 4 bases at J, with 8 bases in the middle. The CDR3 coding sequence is TGTGCCAGCAGTTTAGAACAGCTCTATGGCTACACCTTC. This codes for CASSLEQLYGYTF.

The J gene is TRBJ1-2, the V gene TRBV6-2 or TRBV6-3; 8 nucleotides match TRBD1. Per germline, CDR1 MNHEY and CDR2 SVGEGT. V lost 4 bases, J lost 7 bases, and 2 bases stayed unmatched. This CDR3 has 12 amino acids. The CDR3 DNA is TGTGCCAGCAGTTCTACAGGGGGTGGCTACACCTTC. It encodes CASSSTGGGYTF.

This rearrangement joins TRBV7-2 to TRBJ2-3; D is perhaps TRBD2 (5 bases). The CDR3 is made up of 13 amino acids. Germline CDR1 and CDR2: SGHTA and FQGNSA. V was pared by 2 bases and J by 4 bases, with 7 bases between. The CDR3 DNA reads TGTGCCAGCAGCTTATACGGGGCAGATACGCAGTATTTT. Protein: CASSLYGADTQYF.

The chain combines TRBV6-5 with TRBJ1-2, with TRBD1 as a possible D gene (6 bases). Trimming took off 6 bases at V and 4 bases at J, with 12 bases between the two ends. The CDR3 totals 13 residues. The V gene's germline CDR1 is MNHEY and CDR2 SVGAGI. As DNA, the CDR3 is TGTGCCAGCAGGGTGGGGGACACCTATGGCTACACCTTC. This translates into CASRVGDTYGYTF.

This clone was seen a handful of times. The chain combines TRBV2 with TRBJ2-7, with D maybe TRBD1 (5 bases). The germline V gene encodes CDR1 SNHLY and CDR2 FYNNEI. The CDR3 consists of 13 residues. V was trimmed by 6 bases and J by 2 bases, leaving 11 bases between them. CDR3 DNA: TGTGCCAGCAGCAGGGCGCTCCCCTACGAGCAGTACTTC. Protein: CASSRALPYEQYF.

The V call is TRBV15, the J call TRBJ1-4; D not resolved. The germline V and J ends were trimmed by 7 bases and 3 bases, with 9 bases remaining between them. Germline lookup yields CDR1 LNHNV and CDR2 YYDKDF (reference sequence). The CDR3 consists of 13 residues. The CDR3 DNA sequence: TGTGCCACCACCCCTAACCCTAATGAAAAACTGTTTTTT. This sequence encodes CATTPNPNEKLFF.

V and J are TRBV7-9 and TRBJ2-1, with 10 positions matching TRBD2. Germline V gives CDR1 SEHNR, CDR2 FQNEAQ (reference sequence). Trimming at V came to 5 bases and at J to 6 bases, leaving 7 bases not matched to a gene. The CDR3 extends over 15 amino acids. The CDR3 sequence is CASSLGLAEGNEQFF. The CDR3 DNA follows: TGTGCCAGCAGCCTAGGACTAGCGGAGGGCAATGAGCAGTTCTTC.

The CDR3 loop reads CASSAGGTGDRQPQHF. The CDR3 bases are TGTGCCAGCTCCGCCGGCGGGACAGGGGACCGACAGCCCCAGCATTTT. This chain links TRBV18 with TRBJ1-5; 10 bases fit TRBD1. Germline values: CDR1 KGHSH, CDR2 LQKENI. This CDR3 comprises 16 residues. The V gene end was trimmed by 6 bases and the J gene end by 7 bases; junction bases not matched to a gene: 12.

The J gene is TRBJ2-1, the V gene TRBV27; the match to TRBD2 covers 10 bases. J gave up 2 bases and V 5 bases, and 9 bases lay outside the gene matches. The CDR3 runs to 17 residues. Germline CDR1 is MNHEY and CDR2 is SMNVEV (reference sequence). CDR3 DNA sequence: TGTGCCAGCAGTCTTAGCGGGAGGCCCCCAGCCTACAATGAGCAGTTCTTC. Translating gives CASSLSGRPPAYNEQFF.

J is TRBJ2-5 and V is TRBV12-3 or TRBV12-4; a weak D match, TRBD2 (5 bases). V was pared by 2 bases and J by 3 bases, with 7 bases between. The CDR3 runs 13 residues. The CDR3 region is CASSLRGKETQYF. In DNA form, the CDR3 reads TGTGCCAGCAGTTTACGGGGAAAAGAGACCCAGTACTTC.

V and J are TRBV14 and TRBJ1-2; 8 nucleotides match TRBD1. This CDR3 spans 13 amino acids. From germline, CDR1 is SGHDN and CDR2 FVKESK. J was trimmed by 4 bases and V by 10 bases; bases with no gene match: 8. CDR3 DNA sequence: TGTGCCACTTCAGGGGGCTCGGGCTATGGCTACACCTTC. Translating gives CATSGGSGYGYTF. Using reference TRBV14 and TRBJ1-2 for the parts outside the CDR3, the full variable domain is EAGVTQFPSHSVIEKGQTVTLRCDPISGHDNLYWYRRVMGKEIKFLLHFVKESKQDESGMPNNRFLAERTGGTYSTLKVQPAELEDSGVYFCATSGGSGYGYTFGSGTRLTVV.

For the CDR3, the DNA is TGTGCCAGCAGTCAGGGGGGCCCGGGAGAGCAGTACTTC. It translates to CASSQGGPGEQYF. The V call is TRBV2, the J call TRBJ2-7, with D possibly being TRBD1 (7 bases). Trimming took off 5 bases at V and 7 bases at J, with 15 bases between the two ends. The CDR3 runs to 13 residues. Germline V CDR1 and CDR2: SNHLY, FYNNEI.

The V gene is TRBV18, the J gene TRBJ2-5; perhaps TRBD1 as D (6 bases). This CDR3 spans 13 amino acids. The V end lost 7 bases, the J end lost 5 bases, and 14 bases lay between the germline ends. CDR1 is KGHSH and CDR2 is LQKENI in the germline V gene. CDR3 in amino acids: CASLQGRRETQYF. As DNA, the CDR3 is TGTGCCAGCTTACAGGGAAGGAGGGAGACCCAGTACTTC.

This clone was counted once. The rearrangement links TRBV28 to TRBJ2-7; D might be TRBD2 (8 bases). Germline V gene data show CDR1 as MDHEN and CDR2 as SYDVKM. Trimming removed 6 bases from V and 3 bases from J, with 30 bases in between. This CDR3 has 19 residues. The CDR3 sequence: CASSGGQAFSGGRSYEQYF. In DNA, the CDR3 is TGTGCCAGCAGCGGCGGACAGGCCTTTTCGGGCGGGAGGAGCTACGAGCAGTACTTC.

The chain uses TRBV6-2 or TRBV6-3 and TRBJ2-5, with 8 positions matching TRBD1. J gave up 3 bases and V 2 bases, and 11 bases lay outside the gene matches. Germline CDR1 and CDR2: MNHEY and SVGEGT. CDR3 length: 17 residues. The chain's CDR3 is CASSYPLPPGGEETQYF. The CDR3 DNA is TGTGCCAGCAGTTACCCGCTCCCTCCAGGGGGCGAAGAGACCCAGTACTTC.

CDR3 DNA: TGCAGCGCCGGGACTGATGAAGCTTTCTTT. Translation: CSAGTDEAFF. The rearrangement joins TRBV29-1 to TRBJ1-1, with D possibly TRBD1 on 5 matching bases. V was pared by 7 bases and J by 7 bases, with 10 bases between. This CDR3 region has 10 residues. Germline-derived CDR1 and CDR2 are SQVTM and ANQGSEA.

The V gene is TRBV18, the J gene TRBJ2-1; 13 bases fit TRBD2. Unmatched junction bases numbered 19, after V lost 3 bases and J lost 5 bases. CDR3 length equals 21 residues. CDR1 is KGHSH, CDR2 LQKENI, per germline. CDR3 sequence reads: CASSPSGTSGRAKSIDNEQFF. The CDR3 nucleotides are TGTGCCAGCTCACCCTCCGGCACTAGCGGGAGGGCCAAAAGTATAGACAATGAGCAGTTCTTC.

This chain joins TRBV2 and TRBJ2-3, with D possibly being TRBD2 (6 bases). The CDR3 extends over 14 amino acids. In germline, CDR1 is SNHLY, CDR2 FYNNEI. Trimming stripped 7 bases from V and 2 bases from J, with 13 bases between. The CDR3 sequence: CASKVADYTDTQYF. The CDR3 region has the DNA TGTGCCAGCAAAGTGGCGGACTACACAGATACGCAGTATTTT.

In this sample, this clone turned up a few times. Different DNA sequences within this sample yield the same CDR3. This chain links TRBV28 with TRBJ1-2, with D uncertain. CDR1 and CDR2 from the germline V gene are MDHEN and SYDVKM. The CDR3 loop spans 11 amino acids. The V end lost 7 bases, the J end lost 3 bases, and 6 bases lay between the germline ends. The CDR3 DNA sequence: TGTGCCAGCAACAGAGACTATGGCTACACCTTC. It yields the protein CASNRDYGYTF.